Following are 8 T cell receptor beta chains from one sample sequenced in a study of blood T cell repertoires in COVID-19. The method was immunoSEQ multiplex PCR; TCRdb's version includes in-frame clones alone and lacks a portion of them. Altogether roughly 150,000 clones are present, roughly 90% being singletons, with the ten largest covering under 4.5%. The sequenced sample was peripheral blood. Receptors originate from an older woman with acute or convalescent COVID-19.

This chain uses TRBV29-1 with TRBJ2-3; D gene uncertain. Trimming took 4 bases from V and 5 from J, leaving 10 bases between them. The CDR3 covers 12 residues. From germline, CDR1 is SQVTM and CDR2 ANQGSEA. This chain's CDR3 is CSVVSVQDTQYF. Written as DNA, the CDR3 is TGCAGCGTTGTCAGCGTTCAAGATACGCAGTATTTT.

In its sample, this clone was seen once. V usage is TRBV10-3 and J usage is TRBJ2-7; TRBD2 matches at 11 bases. Per the germline V gene, CDR1 is ENHRY and CDR2 is SYGVKD. This CDR3 comprises 14 residues. After removal of 6 bases from V and 1 base from J, the junction contained 2 bases not matched to a gene. CDR3: CAISTSGGSYEQYF. CDR3 sequence (DNA): TGTGCCATCAGCACTAGCGGGGGTTCCTACGAGCAGTACTTC.

The chain has TRBV6-4 and TRBJ2-1, with 8 nucleotides matching TRBD2. Losses at the gene ends were 2 bases for V and 0 bases for J; bases not matched to a gene: 0. Germline CDR1 and CDR2: MRHNA and SNTAGT. The CDR3 runs 15 residues. CDR3: CASSDTSGSYNEQFF. The CDR3 DNA reads as TGTGCCAGCAGTGACACTAGCGGCTCCTACAATGAGCAGTTCTTC.

The chain carries TRBV4-1 and TRBJ2-1; 9 bases agree with TRBD2. The CDR3 is 15 amino acids. The V and J ends lost 4 bases and 9 bases, in that order; junction bases with no gene match: 10. Looked up from germline, CDR1 is MGHRA and CDR2 is YSYEKL. CDR3 amino acids: CASSPISGGTGEQFF. CDR3 DNA: TGCGCCAGCAGCCCCATTAGCGGGGGAACTGGTGAGCAGTTCTTC.

Only one count was recorded for this clone. J is TRBJ1-1 and V is TRBV2; D is perhaps TRBD1 (5 bases). Trimming shortened V by 6 bases and J by 3 bases, and 17 bases separated the two germline ends. Per germline, CDR1 SNHLY and CDR2 FYNNEI. The CDR3 consists of 15 residues. The CDR3 spells CASSTAENRYTEAFF. CDR3 DNA sequence: TGTGCCAGCAGCACCGCGGAGAACAGGTACACTGAAGCTTTCTTT.

The chain links TRBV7-9 to TRBJ2-2; tentative D call: TRBD2 (6 bases). Germline V gene data show CDR1 as SEHNR and CDR2 as FQNEAQ (reference sequence). This CDR3 has 19 residues. The ends were cut back, 2 bases at V and 4 bases at J, with 23 bases in the middle. The CDR3 loop reads CASSLIPGSAGVGTGELFF. The CDR3 DNA sequence: TGTGCCAGCAGCTTAATTCCGGGCTCAGCGGGCGTTGGCACCGGGGAGCTGTTTTTT. The whole variable domain, remainder taken from reference TRBV7-9 and TRBJ2-2, is DTGVSQNPRHKITKRGQNVTFRCDPISEHNRLYWYRQTLGQGPEFLTYFQNEAQLEKSRLLSDRFSAERPKGSFSTLEIQRTEQGDSAMYLCASSLIPGSAGVGTGELFFGEGSRLTVL.

The rearrangement links TRBV6-1 to TRBJ1-6; D perhaps matches TRBD1 (6 bases). CDR3 length equals 16 residues. The germline CDR1 and CDR2 sequences are MNHNS and SASEGT. Trimming shortened V by 1 base and J by 4 bases, and 11 bases separated the two germline ends. The CDR3 loop reads CASSEGVQGYNSPLHF. DNA of the CDR3: TGTGCCAGCAGTGAAGGGGTGCAGGGGTATAATTCACCCCTCCACTTT.

The genes are TRBV6-5 and TRBJ1-6; TRBD1 aligns across 9 bases. CDR1 and CDR2 from the germline V gene are MNHEY and SVGAGI. V was pared by 7 bases and J by 10 bases, with 11 bases of the junction left unmatched. CDR3 length: 15 residues. The CDR3 reads CASTPQGATRSPLHF. The CDR3 DNA follows: TGTGCCAGCACCCCACAGGGGGCGACGAGATCACCCCTCCACTTT.